This TCR beta chain came from a study of T cell repertoires in cytomegalovirus infection. Overall study context: Signatures in public TCR beta sequences pointed to both CMV infection and matching HLA type. Study results and limitations: Using cumulative public TCR beta family frequency, the authors identified those who carried CMV together with the relevant HLA. It was HLA-C-restricted CMV-specific TCR beta clonotypes that dominated the response ex vivo.

This CDR3 is built from 15 residues. V dropped 3 bases and J dropped 0 bases, with 9 bases sitting between them. Germline V gene data show CDR1 as MDHEN and CDR2 as SYDVKM. This clonotype was recorded many times. The target antigen is unknown. From the reads, TCRdb called clonotypes with MiXCR, one entry per CDR3 protein. The sample has around 490,000 distinct CDR3 sequences; around 27% are singletons. Sequenced: PBMCs. This clonotype originated in a human donor in good health (CMV status not recorded). Some clones in this sample may be carry-over from other donors' samples. The chain links TRBV28 to TRBJ1-5; unclear D gene. The CDR3 loop is CASSLTLDSNQPQHF. CDR3 coding DNA: TGTGCCAGCAGTTTGACATTGGATAGCAATCAGCCCCAGCATTTT.